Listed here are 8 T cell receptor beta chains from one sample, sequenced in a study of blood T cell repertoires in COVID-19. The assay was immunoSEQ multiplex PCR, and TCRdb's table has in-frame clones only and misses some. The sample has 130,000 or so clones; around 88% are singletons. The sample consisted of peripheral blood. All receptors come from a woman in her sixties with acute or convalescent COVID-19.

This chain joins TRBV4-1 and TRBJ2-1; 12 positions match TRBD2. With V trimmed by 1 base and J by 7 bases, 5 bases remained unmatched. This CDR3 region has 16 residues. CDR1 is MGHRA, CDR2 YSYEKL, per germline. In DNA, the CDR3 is TGCGCCAGCAGCCAAGCGGCTAGCGGGGGGGCGAATGAGCAGTTCTTC. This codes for CASSQAASGGANEQFF.

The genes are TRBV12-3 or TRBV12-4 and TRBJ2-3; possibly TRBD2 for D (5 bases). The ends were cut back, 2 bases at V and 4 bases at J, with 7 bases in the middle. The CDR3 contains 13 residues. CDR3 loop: CASSLRRADTQYF. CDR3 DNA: TGTGCCAGCAGTTTAAGGCGGGCAGATACGCAGTATTTT.

In DNA form, the CDR3 reads TGTGCCAGTAGTAGCCCGGGACAGGGGGCCGGCAATGAGCAGTTCTTC. Translating gives CASSSPGQGAGNEQFF. The rearrangement uses TRBV19 and TRBJ2-1; 12 bases are shared with TRBD1. The CDR3 is made up of 16 amino acids. CDR1 is LNHDA, CDR2 SQIVND, per germline (reference sequence). After removal of 4 bases from V and 6 bases from J, the junction contained 7 bases not matched to a gene.

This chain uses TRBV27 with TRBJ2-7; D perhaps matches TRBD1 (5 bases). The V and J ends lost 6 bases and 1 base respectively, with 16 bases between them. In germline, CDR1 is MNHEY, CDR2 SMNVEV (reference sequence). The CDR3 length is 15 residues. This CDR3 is CASSTGSVLSYEQYF. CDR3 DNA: TGTGCCAGCAGCACAGGATCCGTCTTATCCTACGAGCAGTACTTC.

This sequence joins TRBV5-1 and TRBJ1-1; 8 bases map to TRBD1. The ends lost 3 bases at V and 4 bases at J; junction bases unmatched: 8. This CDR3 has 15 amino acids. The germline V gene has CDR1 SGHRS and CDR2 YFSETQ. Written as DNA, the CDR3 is TGCGCCAGCAGCTCATCGGGACAGGTTCTCACTGAAGCTTTCTTT. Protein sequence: CASSSSGQVLTEAFF. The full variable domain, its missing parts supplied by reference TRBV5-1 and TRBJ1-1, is KAGVTQTPRYLIKTRGQQVTLSCSPISGHRSVSWYQQTPGQGLQFLFEYFSETQRNKGNFPGRFSGRQFSNSRSEMNVSTLELGDSALYLCASSSSGQVLTEAFFGQGTRLTVV.

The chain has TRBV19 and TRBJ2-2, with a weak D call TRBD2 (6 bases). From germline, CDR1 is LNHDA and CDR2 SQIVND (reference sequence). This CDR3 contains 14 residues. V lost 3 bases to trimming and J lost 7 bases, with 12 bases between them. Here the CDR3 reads CASSIRGMGGELFF. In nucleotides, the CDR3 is TGTGCCAGTAGTATTCGGGGGATGGGCGGGGAGCTGTTTTTT.

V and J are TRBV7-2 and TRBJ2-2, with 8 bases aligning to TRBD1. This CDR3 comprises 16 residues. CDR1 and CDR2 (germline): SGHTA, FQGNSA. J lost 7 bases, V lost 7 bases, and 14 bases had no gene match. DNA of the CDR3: TGTGCCAGCACCTATTTGATACAGGGGGGTGGCGGGGAGCTGTTTTTT. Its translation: CASTYLIQGGGGELFF.

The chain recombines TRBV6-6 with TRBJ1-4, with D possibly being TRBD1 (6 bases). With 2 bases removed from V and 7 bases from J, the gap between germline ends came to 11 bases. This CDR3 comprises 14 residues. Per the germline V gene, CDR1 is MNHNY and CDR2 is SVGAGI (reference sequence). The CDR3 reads CASSYEQGGEKLFF. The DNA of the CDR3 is TGTGCCAGCAGTTACGAACAGGGTGGTGAAAAACTGTTTTTT.